This T cell receptor beta chain was captured in a study of blood T cells in healthy people across ages. Every sample gave at least 6 micrograms of total RNA when it was extracted. The CDR3 extends over 15 amino acids. Germline lookup yields CDR1 LNHDA and CDR2 SQIVND (reference sequence). V was shortened by 6 bases and J by 2 bases, with 13 bases between the two germline ends. This clonotype was observed a handful of times. A J-beta primer mix and a sample-barcoded 5' primer were used in a second PCR of roughly 6 to 11 cycles. TCRdb reprocessed the 5' RACE reads with MiXCR, giving one entry per CDR3 protein. The table shows hundreds of thousands of distinct CDR3 sequences, with more than 40% occurring only once.

The clonotype originates from a man between 60 and 70 years old in good health. Sequences were obtained from blood. The chain is built from TRBV19 and TRBJ1-4; the D is unclear. The CDR3 coding sequence is TGTGCCAGTAGACAAGGCTCCGGGACTAATGAAAAACTGTTTTTT. As protein: CASRQGSGTNEKLFF. The entire variable domain, with the rest obtained from reference TRBV19 and TRBJ1-4, is as follows: DGGITQSPKYLFRKEGQNVTLSCEQNLNHDAMYWYRQDPGQGLRLIYYSQIVNDFQKGDIAEGYSVSREKKESFPLTVTSAQKNPTAFYLCASRQGSGTNEKLFFGSGTQLSVL.